This entry describes one T cell receptor beta chain. Primers included in the PCR were 60 Vbeta and 13 Jbeta primers. Libraries were prepared by immunoSEQ multiplex PCR; TCRdb keeps only in-frame clonotypes and omits some of them. The sample includes approximately 270,000 clones, about four fifths seen only once; the top ten take less than 0.4%. This entry is derived from a study of cytomegalovirus exposure and HLA in healthy donors. On the study more broadly: Genetic ancestry analysis placed around four fifths of the approximately 400 donors that were genotyped in the Caucasian-associated cluster.

Losses at the gene ends were 2 bases for V and 3 bases for J; bases not matched to a gene: 5. The CDR3 totals 15 residues. CDR1 and CDR2 (germline): SGHNT, YYREEE (reference sequence). Sequenced material: PBMCs. The rearrangement joins TRBV5-4 to TRBJ2-7, with 10 bases that match TRBD1. The TCR was taken from a girl aged 2 to 10 in good health and CMV-seronegative. In DNA, the CDR3 is TGTGCCAGCAGCTTAGGGACAGGGGCCTTCTACGAGCAGTACTTC. It encodes CASSLGTGAFYEQYF.